The 5 T cell receptor beta chains in this list originate from one sample, sequenced in a study of CD4 T cells in relation to SARS-CoV-2 and coronaviruses. Method: immunoSEQ multiplex PCR; TCRdb's copy keeps in-frame clones and lacks some. The profile covers over 25,000 clones, with about 80% appearing a single time and approximately 15% taken by the ten largest. The unexposed donors gave CD4+ T cells in 2011-2018, prior to COVID-19. Isolation of CD4+ T cells took place after around 11 days in culture. These receptors have no identified antigens. Sequencing input: CD4+ T cells from PBMCs, cultured in vitro. The source of these receptors is a human donor in good health.

In DNA form, the CDR3 reads TGTGCCTGGGGATACTCTGGGGCCAACGTCCTGACTTTC. As protein: CAWGYSGANVLTF. The chain employs TRBV30 and TRBJ2-6, with D hard to call. The CDR3 is made up of 13 amino acids. V was cut by 5 bases and J by 0 bases, with 5 bases left in between. Germline-derived CDR1 and CDR2 are GTSNPN and SVGIG (reference sequence).

The chain joins TRBV10-3 to TRBJ1-2; D is perhaps TRBD1 (6 bases). The V gene's germline CDR1 is ENHRY and CDR2 SYGVKD. The V end lost 4 bases, the J end lost 3 bases, and 9 bases lay between the germline ends. This CDR3 has 13 residues. CDR3 loop: CAISAGHDYGYTF. The CDR3 DNA is TGTGCCATCAGTGCGGGACACGACTATGGCTACACCTTC.

The chain joins TRBV5-1 to TRBJ2-5, with a possible D match to TRBD2 (6 bases). CDR3 length: 14 amino acids. Trimming pared 5 bases from V and 1 base from J, leaving 12 bases between. Germline CDR1 is SGHRS and CDR2 is YFSETQ. CDR3 sequence (DNA): TGCGCCAGCAGGAATCTAGCGAGCCAAGAGACCCAGTACTTC. It specifies CASRNLASQETQYF.

This clone was seen a single time. The chain carries TRBV7-9 and TRBJ2-5; maybe TRBD2 (6 bases). V was cut by 8 bases and J by 3 bases, with 10 bases left in between. The CDR3 sequence is 12 residues long. The germline V gene has CDR1 SEHNR and CDR2 FQNEAQ (reference sequence). CDR3 bases: TGTGCCAGCGGGAGGTCTGAAGAGACCCAGTACTTC. This translates into CASGRSEETQYF.

This clone has a single count. This chain joins TRBV7-9 and TRBJ2-3; 8 bases fit TRBD2. Germline CDR1 SEHNR, CDR2 FQNEAQ (reference sequence). There are 14 residues in the CDR3. V was pared by 2 bases and J by 6 bases, with 4 bases of the junction left unmatched. The CDR3 reads CASSLTGGPDTQYF. CDR3 sequence (DNA): TGTGCCAGCAGCTTAACGGGGGGGCCGGATACGCAGTATTTT.